This T cell receptor (beta chain) was recorded in a study of blood T cells in healthy people across ages. Overall study findings and caveats: Changes in expanded clonotypes were possibly confounded, as the CMV status of donors was unknown. There were more naive CD4+ cells and higher diversity in long-lived donors than in aged donors. PBMCs were not sorted, which prevented a conclusive comparison of naive versus antigen-experienced cells.

Turning to this clonotype: Its antigen is unknown.

This CDR3 is built from 13 residues. V lost 11 bases and J lost 10; bases outside the gene matches: 17. Per germline, CDR1 ENHRY and CDR2 SYGVKD. Combining a sample-barcoded 5' primer with a J-beta primer mix, a second PCR ran for 7 to 11 cycles. Via MiXCR, TCRdb re-called the 5' RACE reads, giving one row per CDR3 protein. The table records roughly 1.4 million distinct CDR3 sequences, approximately 59% of them present only once. The TCR originated in a young man in good health. The sample consisted of blood. The chain uses TRBV10-3 and TRBJ2-7, with 7 positions matching TRBD1. The DNA of the CDR3 is TGTGCCTACTATGACAGGGACCAAGAGGCCCAGTACTTC. As protein: CAYYDRDQEAQYF.